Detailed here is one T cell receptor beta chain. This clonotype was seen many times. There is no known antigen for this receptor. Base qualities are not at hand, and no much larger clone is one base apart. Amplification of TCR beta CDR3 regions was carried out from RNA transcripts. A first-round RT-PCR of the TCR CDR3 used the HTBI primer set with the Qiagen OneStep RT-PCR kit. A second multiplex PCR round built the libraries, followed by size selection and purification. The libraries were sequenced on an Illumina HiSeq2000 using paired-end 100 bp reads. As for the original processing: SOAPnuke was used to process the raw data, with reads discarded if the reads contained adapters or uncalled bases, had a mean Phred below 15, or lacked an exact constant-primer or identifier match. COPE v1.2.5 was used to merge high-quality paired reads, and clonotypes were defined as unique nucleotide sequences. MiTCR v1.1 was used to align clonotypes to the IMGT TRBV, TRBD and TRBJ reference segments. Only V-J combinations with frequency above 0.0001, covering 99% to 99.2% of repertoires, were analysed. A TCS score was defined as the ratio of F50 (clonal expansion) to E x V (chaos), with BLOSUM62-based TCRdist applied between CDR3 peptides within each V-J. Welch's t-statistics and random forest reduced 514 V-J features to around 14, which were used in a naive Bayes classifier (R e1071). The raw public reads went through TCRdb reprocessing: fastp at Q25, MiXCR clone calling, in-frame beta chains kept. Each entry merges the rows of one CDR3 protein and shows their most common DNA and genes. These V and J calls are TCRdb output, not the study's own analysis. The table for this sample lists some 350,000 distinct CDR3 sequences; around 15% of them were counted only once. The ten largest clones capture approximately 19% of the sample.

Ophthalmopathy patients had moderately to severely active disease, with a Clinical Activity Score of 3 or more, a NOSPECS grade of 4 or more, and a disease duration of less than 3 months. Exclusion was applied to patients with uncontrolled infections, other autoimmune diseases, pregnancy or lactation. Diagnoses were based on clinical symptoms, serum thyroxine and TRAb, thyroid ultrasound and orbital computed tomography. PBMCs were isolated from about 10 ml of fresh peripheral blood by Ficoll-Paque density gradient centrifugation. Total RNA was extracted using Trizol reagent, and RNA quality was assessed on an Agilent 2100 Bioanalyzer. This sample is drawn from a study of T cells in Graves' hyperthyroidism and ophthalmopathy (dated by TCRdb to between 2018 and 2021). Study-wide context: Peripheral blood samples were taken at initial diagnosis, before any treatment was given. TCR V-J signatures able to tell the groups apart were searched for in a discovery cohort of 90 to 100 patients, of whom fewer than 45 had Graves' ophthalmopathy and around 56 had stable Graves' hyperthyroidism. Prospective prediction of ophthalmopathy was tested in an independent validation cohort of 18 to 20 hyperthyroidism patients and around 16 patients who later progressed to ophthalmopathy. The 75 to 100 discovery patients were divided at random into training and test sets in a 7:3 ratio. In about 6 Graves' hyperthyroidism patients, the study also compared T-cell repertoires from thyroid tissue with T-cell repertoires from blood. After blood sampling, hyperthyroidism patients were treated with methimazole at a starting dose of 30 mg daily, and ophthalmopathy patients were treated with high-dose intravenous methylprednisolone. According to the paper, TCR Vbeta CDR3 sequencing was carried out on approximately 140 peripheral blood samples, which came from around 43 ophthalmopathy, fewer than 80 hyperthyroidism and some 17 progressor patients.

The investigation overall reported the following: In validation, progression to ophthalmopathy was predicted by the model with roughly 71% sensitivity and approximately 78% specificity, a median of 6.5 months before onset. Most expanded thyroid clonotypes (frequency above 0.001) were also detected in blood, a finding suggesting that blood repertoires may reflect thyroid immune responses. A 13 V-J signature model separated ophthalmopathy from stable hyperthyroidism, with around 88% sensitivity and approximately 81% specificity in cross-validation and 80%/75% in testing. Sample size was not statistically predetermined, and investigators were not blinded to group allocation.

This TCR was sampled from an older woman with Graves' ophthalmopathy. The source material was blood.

The CDR3 protein sequence reads: CASCLGGGSYEQYF. The sequenced DNA is TGTGCCAGCTGTCTTGGGGGGGGCTCCTACGAGCAGTACTTC. The chain is assembled from TRBV12-3 or TRBV12-4 and TRBJ2-7, with 7 bases matching TRBD2. From cysteine to phenylalanine, the CDR3 is 14 amino acids long. The kept DNA is CDR3 alone, 42 bases in frame from the first base. V and J are trimmed by 8 bases and 0 bases, and the gene matches miss 7 bases of the junction.